This T cell receptor (beta chain) derives from a study of blood T cell repertoires in COVID-19. The V gene lost 0 bases and the J gene lost 2 bases, with 12 bases spanning the gap. CDR3 length: 16 residues. Germline V gives CDR1 MGHRA, CDR2 YSYEKL. This clone was counted a few times. Sequencing was performed with immunoSEQ multiplex PCR; in TCRdb, only in-frame clones are kept and a portion is missing. The sample includes 250,000 to 350,000 clones, around 89% of them seen just once. The receptor comes from a woman in her fifties or sixties with acute or convalescent COVID-19. The V call is TRBV4-1, the J call TRBJ2-3, with no clear D. The sample taken for sequencing was peripheral blood. The CDR3 DNA follows: TGCGCCAGCAGCCAAGATGAAGCGACCTACACAGATACGCAGTATTTT. Translated, it gives CASSQDEATYTDTQYF.